Below, 7 T cell receptor beta chains from the same sample are listed, as sequenced in a study of radiotherapy plus CTLA-4 blockade in lung cancer. The protocol was immunoSEQ multiplex PCR, while the TCRdb copy is restricted to in-frame clones and leaves out a portion. The profile shows some 50,000 clones, around four fifths of them singletons. This sample comprised peripheral blood, obtained from a patient treated with radiotherapy plus ipilimumab. These receptor sequences come from a human donor with non-small cell lung cancer who had a partial response to radiotherapy plus ipilimumab.

The chain has TRBV19 and TRBJ2-7; 10 positions agree with TRBD2. Per the germline V gene, CDR1 is LNHDA and CDR2 is SQIVND (reference sequence). There are 15 residues in the CDR3. The V gene end was trimmed by 3 bases and the J gene end by 0 bases; junction bases not matched to a gene: 2. CDR3 bases: TGTGCCAGTAGTATTAGCGGGGGGATCTCCTACGAGCAGTACTTC. Translating it yields CASSISGGISYEQYF. Full variable domain (rest looked up from reference TRBV19 and TRBJ2-7): DGGITQSPKYLFRKEGQNVTLSCEQNLNHDAMYWYRQDPGQGLRLIYYSQIVNDFQKGDIAEGYSVSREKKESFPLTVTSAQKNPTAFYLCASSISGGISYEQYFGPGTRLTVT.

V usage is TRBV9 and J usage is TRBJ2-7; 7 bases agree with TRBD1. The CDR3 spans 15 residues. Germline V gene data show CDR1 as SGDLS and CDR2 as YYNGEE. V trimming: 1 base; J trimming: 0 bases; junction bases outside the gene matches: 4. CDR3 protein: CASSVQGVSSYEQYF. The DNA for the CDR3 is TGTGCCAGCAGCGTACAGGGGGTCAGCTCCTACGAGCAGTACTTC.

On this clone itself: This sample also contains other DNA sequences that code for the same CDR3. V usage is TRBV11-2 and J usage is TRBJ1-4; TRBD1 matches 9 bases. J lost 6 bases, V lost 3 bases, and 5 bases had no gene match. The length of the CDR3 is 15 residues. Germline V CDR1 and CDR2: SGHAT, FQNNGV. CDR3 amino acids: CASSLGDRDHEKLFF. The CDR3 DNA follows: TGTGCCAGCAGCTTGGGGGACAGGGACCATGAAAAACTGTTTTTT.

This chain connects TRBV7-9 to TRBJ2-5, with 8 bases lining up with TRBD1. The V segment lost 4 bases and the J segment 5 bases; nucleotides outside the gene matches: 9. Germline V lookup: CDR1 SEHNR, CDR2 FQNEAQ (reference sequence). This CDR3 contains 15 residues. The CDR3 nucleotides are TGTGCCAGCAGCTCAGGACAGGGTATTGGTGAGACCCAGTACTTC. It codes for CASSSGQGIGETQYF.

This clone was detected only a few times. The V and J genes are TRBV5-6 and TRBJ1-5, with a possible D match to TRBD1 (5 bases). This CDR3 is 16 amino acids long. The ends were cut back, 1 base at V and 0 bases at J, with 11 bases in the middle. CDR1 and CDR2 from the germline V gene are SGHDT and YYEEEE. CDR3 nucleotide sequence: TGTGCCAGCAGCTTGACCGTCGGGGGTAGCAATCAGCCCCAGCATTTT. Translation: CASSLTVGGSNQPQHF.

V and J are TRBV7-6 and TRBJ2-7; 9 bases align to TRBD1. V lost 5 bases, J lost 5 bases, and 7 bases stayed unmatched. Germline CDR1 is SGHVS and CDR2 is FNYEAQ. The CDR3 totals 14 residues. The CDR3 bases are TGTGCCAGCAGCCCTGGGAACAGGGGGCACGAGCAGTACTTC. Amino acid sequence: CASSPGNRGHEQYF.

This clone was observed a handful of times. The chain is built from TRBV11-2 and TRBJ2-5; 9 bases match TRBD1. The length of the CDR3 is 15 residues. CDR1 is SGHAT and CDR2 is FQNNGV in the germline V gene. The ends lost 7 bases at V and 4 bases at J; junction bases unmatched: 10. CDR3 DNA: TGTGCCAGCAATCCGACAGGGGGATTTCTAGAGACCCAGTACTTC. Protein sequence: CASNPTGGFLETQYF.